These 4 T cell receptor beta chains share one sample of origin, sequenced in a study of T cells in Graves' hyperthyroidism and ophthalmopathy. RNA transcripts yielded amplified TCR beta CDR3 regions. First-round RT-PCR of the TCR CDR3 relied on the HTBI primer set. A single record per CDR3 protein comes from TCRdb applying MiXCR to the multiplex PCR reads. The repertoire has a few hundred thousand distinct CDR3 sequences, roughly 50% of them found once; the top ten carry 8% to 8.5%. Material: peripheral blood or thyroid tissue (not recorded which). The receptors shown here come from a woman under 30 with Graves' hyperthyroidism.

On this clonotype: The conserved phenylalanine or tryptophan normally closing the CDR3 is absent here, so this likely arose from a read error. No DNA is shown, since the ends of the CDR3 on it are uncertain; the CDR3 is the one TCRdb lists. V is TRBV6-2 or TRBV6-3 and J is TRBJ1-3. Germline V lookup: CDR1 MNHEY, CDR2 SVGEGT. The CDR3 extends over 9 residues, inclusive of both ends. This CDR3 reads CASSFTRNT.

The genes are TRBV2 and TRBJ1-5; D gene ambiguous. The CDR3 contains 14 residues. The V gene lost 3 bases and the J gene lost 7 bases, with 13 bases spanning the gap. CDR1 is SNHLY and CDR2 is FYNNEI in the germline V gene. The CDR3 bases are TGTGCCAGCAGTGATGGTGTGAACGAGCAGCCCCAGCATTTT. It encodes CASSDGVNEQPQHF. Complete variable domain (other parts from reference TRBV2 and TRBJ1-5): EPEVTQTPSHQVTQMGQEVILRCVPISNHLYFYWYRQILGQKVEFLVSFYNNEISEKSEIFDDQFSVERPDGSNFTLKIRSTKLEDSAMYFCASSDGVNEQPQHFGDGTRLSIL.

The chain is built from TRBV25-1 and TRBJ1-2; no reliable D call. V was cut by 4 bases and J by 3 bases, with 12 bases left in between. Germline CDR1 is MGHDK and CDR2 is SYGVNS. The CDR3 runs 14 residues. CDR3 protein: CASSARRPDYGYTF. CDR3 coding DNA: TGTGCCAGCAGTGCTAGACGGCCGGACTATGGCTACACCTTC.

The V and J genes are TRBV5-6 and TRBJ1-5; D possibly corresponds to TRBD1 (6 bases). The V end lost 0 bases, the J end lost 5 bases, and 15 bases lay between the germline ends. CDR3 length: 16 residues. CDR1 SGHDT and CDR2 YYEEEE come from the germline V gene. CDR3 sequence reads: CASSLGWGPGDQPQHF. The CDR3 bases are TGTGCCAGCAGCTTGGGATGGGGCCCAGGGGATCAGCCCCAGCATTTT.